Included here is one TCR beta chain sequence, with context. Its antigen is not known. Germline V gene lookup returns CDR1 MDHEN and CDR2 SYDVKM. The CDR3 extends over 15 amino acids. V was clipped by 6 bases and J by 1 base, with 16 bases between them. This sample was included in a study of cytomegalovirus exposure and HLA in healthy donors. Broader study findings: Testing in vitro showed a few CMV-associated chains specific for CMV antigens.

Primers for the PCR totalled 60 Vbeta and 13 Jbeta. Clones were read by immunoSEQ multiplex PCR, and TCRdb kept only the in-frame ones, dropping some. This sample has roughly 160,000 clones; around four fifths occur once, and the top ten carry about 1.3%. The chain uses TRBV28 and TRBJ2-7; possibly TRBD2 for D (7 bases). This TCR was recovered from a man aged 25-40 years in good health and CMV-seronegative. Sequencing was carried out using PBMCs. The CDR3, as DNA: TGTGCCAGCAGCTGGGGGGGGGCTGAGTCCTACGAGCAGTACTTC. Amino acids: CASSWGGAESYEQYF.